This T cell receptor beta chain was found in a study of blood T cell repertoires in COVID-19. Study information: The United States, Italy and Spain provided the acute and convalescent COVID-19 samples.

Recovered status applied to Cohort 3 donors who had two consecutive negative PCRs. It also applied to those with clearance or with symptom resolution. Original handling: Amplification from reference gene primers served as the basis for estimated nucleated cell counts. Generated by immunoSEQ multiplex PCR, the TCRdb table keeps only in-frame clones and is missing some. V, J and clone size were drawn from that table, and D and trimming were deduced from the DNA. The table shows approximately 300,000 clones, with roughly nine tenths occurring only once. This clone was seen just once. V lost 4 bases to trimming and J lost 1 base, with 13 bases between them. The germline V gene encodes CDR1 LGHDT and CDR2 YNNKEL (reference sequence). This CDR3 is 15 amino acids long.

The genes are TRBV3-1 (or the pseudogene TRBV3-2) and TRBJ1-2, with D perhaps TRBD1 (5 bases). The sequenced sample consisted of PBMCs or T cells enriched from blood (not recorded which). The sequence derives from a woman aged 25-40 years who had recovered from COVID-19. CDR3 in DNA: TGTGCCAGCAGCCCAGGGCACAGTCTTAACTATGGCTACACCTTC. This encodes CASSPGHSLNYGYTF.